This T cell receptor beta chain was recorded in a study of blood T cells in healthy people across ages. Primed by a sample-barcoded 5' primer and a J-beta primer mix, a second PCR proceeded for about 7 to 11 cycles. TCRdb reanalysed the 5' RACE reads using MiXCR and keeps one entry per CDR3 protein. This table holds about 1.4 million distinct CDR3 sequences, 59% found once. The length of the CDR3 is 20 residues. CDR1 is PRHDT and CDR2 is FYEKMQ in the germline V gene (reference sequence). This clonotype was observed a handful of times. Donor samples were obtained from healthy Caucasian individuals from Russia, aged 6 to 90.

The chain has TRBV13 and TRBJ2-4; 12 nucleotides align to TRBD1. The J call may be faulty, since TRBJ2-7 better matches the DNA end. The receptor's source is a man aged 18 to 29 in good health. The specimen sequenced was blood. CDR3 sequence reads: CASSLSVDGRGQGATYEQYF. CDR3 nucleotide sequence: TGTGCCAGCAGCTTATCAGTAGACGGCAGGGGACAGGGGGCGACCTACGAGCAGTACTTC.